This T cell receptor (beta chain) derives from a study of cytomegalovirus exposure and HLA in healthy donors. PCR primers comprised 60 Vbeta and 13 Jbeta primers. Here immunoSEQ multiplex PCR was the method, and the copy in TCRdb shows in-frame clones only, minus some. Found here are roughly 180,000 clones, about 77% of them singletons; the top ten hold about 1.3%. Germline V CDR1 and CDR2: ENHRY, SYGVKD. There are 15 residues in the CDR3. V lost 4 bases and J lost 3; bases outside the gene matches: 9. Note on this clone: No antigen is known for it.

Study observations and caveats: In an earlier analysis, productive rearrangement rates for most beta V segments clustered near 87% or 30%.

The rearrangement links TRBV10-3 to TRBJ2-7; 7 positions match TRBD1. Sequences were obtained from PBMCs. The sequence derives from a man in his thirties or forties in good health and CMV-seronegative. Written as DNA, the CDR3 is TGTGCCATCAGTGGGCCGGGACAGCGTTTCTACGAGCAGTACTTC. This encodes CAISGPGQRFYEQYF.